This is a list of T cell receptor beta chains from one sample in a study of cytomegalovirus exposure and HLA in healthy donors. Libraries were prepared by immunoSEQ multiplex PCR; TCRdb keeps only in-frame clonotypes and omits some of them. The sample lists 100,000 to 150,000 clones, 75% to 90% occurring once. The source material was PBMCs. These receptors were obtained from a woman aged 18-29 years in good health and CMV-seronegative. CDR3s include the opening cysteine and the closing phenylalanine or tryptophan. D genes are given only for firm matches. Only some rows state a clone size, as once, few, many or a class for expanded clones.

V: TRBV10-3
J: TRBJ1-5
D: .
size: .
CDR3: CAISPTGSANQPQHF
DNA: TGTGCCATCAGTCCCACAGGGTCCGCCAATCAGCCCCAGCATTTT

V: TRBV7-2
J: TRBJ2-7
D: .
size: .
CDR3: CASSFQLTYEQYF
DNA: TGTGCCAGCAGCTTTCAACTGACCTACGAGCAGTACTTC

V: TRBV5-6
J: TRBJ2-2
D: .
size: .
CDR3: CASSLELANQAGELFF
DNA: TGTGCCAGCAGCTTGGAGCTAGCGAATCAAGCCGGGGAGCTGTTTTTT

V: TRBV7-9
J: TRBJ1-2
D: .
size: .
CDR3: CASSLGAANYGYTF
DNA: TGTGCCAGCAGCTTGGGGGCGGCTAACTATGGCTACACCTTC

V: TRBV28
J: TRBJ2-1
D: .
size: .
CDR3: CASNLGAGDSPLSNEQFF
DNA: TGTGCCAGCAACTTAGGGGCCGGGGACTCCCCCCTCAGCAATGAGCAGTTCTTC

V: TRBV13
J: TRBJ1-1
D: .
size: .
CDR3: CASSLIQEDTEAFF
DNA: TGTGCCAGCAGCTTAATTCAGGAGGACACTGAAGCTTTCTTT

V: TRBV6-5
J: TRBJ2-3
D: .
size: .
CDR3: CASSSRGTSTDTQYF
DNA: TGTGCCAGCTCTAGTCGGGGAACCAGCACAGATACGCAGTATTTT

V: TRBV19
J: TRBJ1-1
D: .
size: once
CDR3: CASSKSIGQSNTEAFF
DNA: TGTGCCAGTAGTAAATCAATCGGACAGTCGAACACTGAAGCTTTCTTT

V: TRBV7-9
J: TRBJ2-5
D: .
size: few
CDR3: CASSSTSVGGETQYF
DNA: TGTGCCAGCAGCTCAACGTCGGTAGGGGGAGAGACCCAGTACTTC

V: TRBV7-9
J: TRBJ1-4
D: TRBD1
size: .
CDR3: CASNPGTVNEKLFF
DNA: TGTGCCAGCAACCCCGGGACAGTGAATGAAAAACTGTTTTTT

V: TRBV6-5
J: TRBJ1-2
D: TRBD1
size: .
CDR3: CASSLTGYYGYTF
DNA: TGTGCCAGCAGCCTGACAGGGTACTATGGCTACACCTTC

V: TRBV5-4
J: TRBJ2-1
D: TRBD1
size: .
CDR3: CASSFPGTGEFF
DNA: TGTGCCAGCAGCTTTCCTGGGACAGGGGAGTTCTTC

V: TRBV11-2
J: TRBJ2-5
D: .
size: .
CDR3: CASSLADYKETQYF
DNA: TGTGCCAGCAGCTTAGCTGACTACAAAGAGACCCAGTACTTC

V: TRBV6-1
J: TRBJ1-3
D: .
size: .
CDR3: CASSAKGNTIYF
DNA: TGTGCCAGCAGTGCGAAGGGGAACACCATATATTTT

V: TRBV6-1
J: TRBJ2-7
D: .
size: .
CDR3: CASSEARTYEQYF
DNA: TGTGCCAGCAGTGAGGCCAGGACCTACGAGCAGTACTTC

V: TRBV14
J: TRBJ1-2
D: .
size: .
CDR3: CASSQTVRGDYGYTF
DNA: TGTGCCAGCAGCCAAACCGTACGGGGTGACTATGGCTACACCTTC

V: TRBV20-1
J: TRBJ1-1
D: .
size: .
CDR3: CSASPQGGAFF
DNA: TGCAGTGCCAGCCCTCAGGGCGGAGCTTTCTTT

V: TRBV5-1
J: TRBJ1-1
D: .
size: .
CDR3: CASSLGEMNTEAFF
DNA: TGCGCCAGCAGCTTAGGGGAAATGAACACTGAAGCTTTCTTT

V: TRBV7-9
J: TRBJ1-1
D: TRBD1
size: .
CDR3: CASSSIGTGNTEAFF
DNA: TGTGCCAGCAGCTCAATTGGGACAGGGAACACTGAAGCTTTCTTT

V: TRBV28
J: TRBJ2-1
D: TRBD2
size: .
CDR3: CASSLLSGGTHNEQFF
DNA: TGTGCCAGCAGTTTATTAAGCGGGGGAACACACAATGAGCAGTTCTTC

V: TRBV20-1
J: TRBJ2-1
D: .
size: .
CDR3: CSAPRAQFF
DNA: TGCAGTGCTCCCCGAGCCCAGTTCTTC

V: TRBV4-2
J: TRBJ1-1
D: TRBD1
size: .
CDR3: CASSQTAQGGTEAFF
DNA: TGTGCCAGCAGCCAAACGGCTCAGGGGGGCACTGAAGCTTTCTTT

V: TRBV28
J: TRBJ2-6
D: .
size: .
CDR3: CASNFHRAGANVLTF
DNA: TGTGCCAGTAATTTTCACAGGGCTGGGGCCAACGTCCTGACTTTC

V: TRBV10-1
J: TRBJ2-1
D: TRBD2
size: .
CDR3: CASSPNPIAGVGEQFF
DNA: TGCGCCAGCAGTCCCAACCCAATAGCGGGGGTGGGGGAGCAGTTCTTC

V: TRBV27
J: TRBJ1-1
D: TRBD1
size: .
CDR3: CASSPRQGGEEEAFF
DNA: TGTGCCAGCAGTCCCAGACAGGGGGGTGAGGAAGAAGCTTTCTTT

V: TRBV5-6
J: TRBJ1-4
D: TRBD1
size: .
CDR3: CASSFWDRVGEKLFF
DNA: TGTGCCAGCAGCTTCTGGGACAGGGTTGGTGAAAAACTGTTTTTT

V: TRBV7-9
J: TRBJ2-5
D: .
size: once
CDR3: CASSALGLETQYF
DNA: TGTGCCAGCAGCGCCCTAGGCTTAGAGACCCAGTACTTC

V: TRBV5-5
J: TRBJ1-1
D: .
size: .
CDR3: CASSLDVRGTEAFF
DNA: TGTGCCAGCAGCTTGGACGTCAGGGGTACTGAAGCTTTCTTT

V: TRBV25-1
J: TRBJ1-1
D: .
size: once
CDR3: CASSDGWTEAFF
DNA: TGTGCCAGCAGCGACGGGTGGACTGAAGCTTTCTTT

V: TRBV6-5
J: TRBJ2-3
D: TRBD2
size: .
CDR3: CASSPRTSGDTQYF
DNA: TGTGCCAGCAGTCCCCGGACTAGTGGAGATACGCAGTATTTT

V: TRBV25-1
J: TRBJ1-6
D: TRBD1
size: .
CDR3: CASSAGTGNSPLHF
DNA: TGTGCCAGCAGTGCCGGGACAGGGAATTCACCCCTCCACTTT

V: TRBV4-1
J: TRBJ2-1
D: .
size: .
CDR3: CASSLDREWFSSYNEQFF
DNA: TGCGCCAGCAGCCTAGACCGGGAGTGGTTCAGCTCCTACAATGAGCAGTTCTTC

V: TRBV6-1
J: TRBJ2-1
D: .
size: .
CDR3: CASSARQEPYNEQFF
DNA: TGTGCCAGCAGTGCTAGACAGGAGCCTTACAATGAGCAGTTCTTC

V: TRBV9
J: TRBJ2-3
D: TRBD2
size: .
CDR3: CASSVAGTRTDTQYF
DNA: TGTGCCAGCAGCGTGGCGGGGACTAGGACAGATACGCAGTATTTT

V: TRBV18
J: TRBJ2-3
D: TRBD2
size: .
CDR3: CASSLFTAGGGTDTQYF
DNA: TGTGCCAGCTCACTCTTTACAGCGGGAGGAGGAACAGATACGCAGTATTTT

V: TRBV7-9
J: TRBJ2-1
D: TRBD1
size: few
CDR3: CASSFTGDEQFF
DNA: TGTGCCAGCAGCTTTACAGGGGATGAGCAGTTCTTC

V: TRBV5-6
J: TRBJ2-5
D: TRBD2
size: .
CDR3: CASSLRLAGGETQYF
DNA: TGTGCCAGCAGCTTGCGACTAGCGGGTGGCGAGACCCAGTACTTC

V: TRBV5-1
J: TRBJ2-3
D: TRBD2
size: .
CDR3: CASSLLSSGATDTQYF
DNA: TGCGCCAGCAGCTTGTTGTCTAGCGGGGCCACAGATACGCAGTATTTT

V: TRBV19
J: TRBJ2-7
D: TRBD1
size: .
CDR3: CASSFGTGIDEQYF
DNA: TGTGCCAGTAGTTTCGGGACAGGGATCGACGAGCAGTACTTC

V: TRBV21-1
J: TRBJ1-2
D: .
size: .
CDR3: CASSIQIPRGKRSYGYTF
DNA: TGTGCCAGCAGCATACAAATCCCCAGGGGGAAGCGCAGCTATGGCTACACCTTC

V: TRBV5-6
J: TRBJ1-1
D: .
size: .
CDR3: CASRRTMNTEAFF
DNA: TGTGCCAGCAGAAGAACAATGAACACTGAAGCTTTCTTT

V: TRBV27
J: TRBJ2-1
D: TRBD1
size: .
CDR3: CASSPFGQDNEQFF
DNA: TGTGCCAGCAGTCCCTTCGGACAGGACAATGAGCAGTTCTTC

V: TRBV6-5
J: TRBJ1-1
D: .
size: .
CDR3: CASSYNREGTEAFF
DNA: TGTGCCAGCAGTTATAACAGGGAGGGCACTGAAGCTTTCTTT

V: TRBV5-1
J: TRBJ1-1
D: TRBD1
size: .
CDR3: CASSLETGSNTEAFF
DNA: TGCGCCAGCAGCTTGGAGACAGGGTCGAACACTGAAGCTTTCTTT

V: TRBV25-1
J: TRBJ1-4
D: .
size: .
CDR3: CASSVGDIATNEKLFF
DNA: TGTGCCAGCAGTGTGGGGGACATAGCAACTAATGAAAAACTGTTTTTT

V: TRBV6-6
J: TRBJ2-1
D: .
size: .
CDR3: CASSFGQELFF
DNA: TGTGCCAGCAGTTTCGGACAAGAGTTGTTCTTC

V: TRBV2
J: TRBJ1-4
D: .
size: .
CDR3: CASRERGFEEKLFF
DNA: TGTGCCAGCAGGGAGCGTGGGTTTGAGGAAAAACTGTTTTTT

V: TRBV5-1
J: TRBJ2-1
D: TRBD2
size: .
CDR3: CASSLVAGGPDEQFF
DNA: TGCGCCAGCAGCTTGGTAGCGGGGGGGCCGGATGAGCAGTTCTTC

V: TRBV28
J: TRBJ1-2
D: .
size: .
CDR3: CASSSPGESYTF
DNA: TGTGCCAGCAGTTCGCCCGGGGAAAGCTACACCTTC

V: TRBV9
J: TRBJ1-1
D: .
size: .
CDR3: CASSAQGSKNTEAFF
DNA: TGTGCCAGCAGCGCTCAGGGGAGCAAGAACACTGAAGCTTTCTTT

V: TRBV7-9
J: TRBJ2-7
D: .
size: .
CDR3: CASSSRGEGEQYF
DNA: TGTGCCAGCAGCTCGCGTGGCGAGGGCGAGCAGTACTTC

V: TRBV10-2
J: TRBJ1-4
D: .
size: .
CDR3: CATRNRDEKLFF
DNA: TGCGCCACCAGAAACAGGGACGAAAAACTGTTTTTT

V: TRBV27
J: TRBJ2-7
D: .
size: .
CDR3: CASSHSNEQYF
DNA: TGTGCCAGCAGTCATTCTAACGAGCAGTACTTC

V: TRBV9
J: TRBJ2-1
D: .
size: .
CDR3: CASSVGISSYNEQFF
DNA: TGTGCCAGCAGCGTAGGTATTAGCTCCTACAATGAGCAGTTCTTC

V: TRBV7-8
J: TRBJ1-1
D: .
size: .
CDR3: CASSYRGGLGTEAFF
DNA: TGTGCCAGCAGCTATCGCGGGGGGCTGGGCACTGAAGCTTTCTTT